This T cell receptor beta chain was found in a study of blood T cells in healthy people across ages. PBMCs numbering at least 6.5 million were isolated per sample. Alongside a J-beta primer mix, a sample-barcoded 5' primer served in a second PCR lasting 7 to 11 cycles. In TCRdb, the 5' RACE reads were re-called with MiXCR into one record per CDR3 protein. The sample carries 800,000 to 1,300,000 distinct CDR3 sequences, approximately 25% recorded once. This CDR3 contains 13 residues. V shed 2 bases and J shed 0 bases, with 4 bases lying between them. Germline loops: CDR1 LGHDT, CDR2 YNNKEL (reference sequence). This sample also belongs to another study, concerning T cells of mothers and their children. From that report: Related mother-child pairs shared slightly more overlap than unrelated pairs, but the difference was non-significant.

This TCR derives from a girl aged 2 to 9 in good health. The sample comprised blood. The chain carries TRBV3-1 and TRBJ1-1; D gene unclear. The CDR3 DNA follows: TGTGCCAGCAGCCAAATCTTGAACACTGAAGCTTTCTTT. Translated: CASSQILNTEAFF.